Listed below are T cell receptor beta chains from one sample, sequenced in a study of blood T cell repertoires in COVID-19. The data were produced by immunoSEQ multiplex PCR, yet TCRdb's version contains in-frame clones alone and is incomplete. The repertoire holds under 300,000 clones, less than 85% seen once, with roughly 4.6% in the top ten. Sequencing was carried out using peripheral blood. Receptors originate from a woman of 80 years or more with active or convalescent COVID-19. The CDR3 runs from the conserved cysteine through the conserved F or W. The order of the fields is J gene, V gene, clone size, D gene, CDR3 DNA, CDR3 protein. The D gene is left open where the match is weak. Part of the rows lack a size; the others show once, few, many or a class for expanded clones.

TRBJ1-6,TRBV5-1,.,.,TGCGCCAGCAGTACCACAGGGTATTCACCCCTCCACTTT,CASSTTGYSPLHF
TRBJ1-1,TRBV11-2,.,TRBD1,TGTGCCAGCAGCTTAAGTGACAGGGAGGAAGCTTTCTTT,CASSLSDREEAFF
TRBJ2-2,TRBV12-3/TRBV12-4,.,.,TGTGCCAGCACAGGAAGTAGGCGGGAGCTGTTTTTT,CASTGSRRELFF
TRBJ1-2,TRBV5-6,.,TRBD1,TGTGCCAGCAGCTCACCGACAGGGAGTGGCTACACCTTC,CASSSPTGSGYTF
TRBJ2-5,TRBV5-1,.,TRBD1,TGCGCCAGCAGAACCGGACAGGGTCGGGAGACCCAGTACTTC,CASRTGQGRETQYF
TRBJ1-3,TRBV2,once,.,TGTGCCAGCAGTGGCGGACAATCTCTCTCTGGAAACACCATATATTTT,CASSGGQSLSGNTIYF
TRBJ2-3,TRBV3-1/TRBV3-2,.,TRBD1,TGTGCCAGCAGCCGCGGGACAGGGAGGGATACGCAGTATTTT,CASSRGTGRDTQYF
TRBJ2-1,TRBV5-1,.,TRBD1,TGCGCCAGCAGCGTACCGGGACAGGAATACAATGAGCAGTTCTTC,CASSVPGQEYNEQFF
TRBJ1-2,TRBV5-6,.,TRBD1,TGTGCCAGCAGCTCAGGGACAGGCGACTATGGCTACACCTTC,CASSSGTGDYGYTF
TRBJ1-6,TRBV5-1,.,.,TGCGCCAGCAGCTTTGGGGCGGACTCACCCCTCCACTTT,CASSFGADSPLHF
TRBJ1-1,TRBV25-1,.,.,TGTGCCAGCAGTGAATCCAGGGTCAACACTGAAGCTTTCTTT,CASSESRVNTEAFF
TRBJ2-1,TRBV7-7,.,.,TGTGCTAGCAGCCAAAACCCGTACGCGGTTGAGCAGTTCTTC,CASSQNPYAVEQFF
TRBJ1-1,TRBV28,.,.,TGTGCCAGCACAAGCGGCGGCACTGAAGCTTTCTTT,CASTSGGTEAFF
TRBJ1-1,TRBV19,.,.,TGTGCCAGTAGTATAGGACAGAACACTGAAGCTTTCTTT,CASSIGQNTEAFF
TRBJ2-5,TRBV6-1,few,.,TGTGCCAGCAGTGAATTCCACTTAAGTATAGAGACCCAGTACTTC,CASSEFHLSIETQYF
TRBJ1-1,TRBV28,.,.,TGTGCCAGTATATCGGGTCCTGAAGCTTTCTTT,CASISGPEAFF